This TCR beta chain was observed in a study of T cells after yellow fever vaccination. On the study more broadly: With SMART-Seq v4 Ultra Low Input, the fractions containing low cell numbers were prepared. Study results and caveats: Any FACS-sorted repertoire could hold abundant clonotypes that contaminate it from the bulk population. Almost all vaccine-responding clonotypes could not be detected on day 0 in sorted memory subsets. Secondary responses were weaker yet peaked faster, day 5 versus 15.

This clonotype was seen at least ten times. Each CDR3 protein gets one entry after TCRdb re-called the 5' RACE reads with MiXCR. The data show around 56,000 distinct CDR3 sequences, with 4.5% to 6% seen just once and about a third held by the top ten. CDR3 length: 15 residues. Trimming cost V 2 bases and J 0 bases, with 8 bases left between them. Germline CDR1 and CDR2: SGHTA and FQGNSA. The sequencing used PBMCs, either bulk or a sorted T-cell subset (CD4+, CD8+, memory, or dextramer-sorted; not recorded which), collected on the day of the yellow fever booster vaccination. The sequence derives from a young man who received the YFV17D yellow fever vaccine. V usage is TRBV7-2 and J usage is TRBJ1-3, with a weak D call TRBD1 (5 bases). CDR3 in DNA: TGTGCCAGCAGCTTACGACAGAACTCTGGAAACACCATATATTTT. Its translation is CASSLRQNSGNTIYF.